This T cell receptor beta chain was identified in a study of immune heterogeneity within non-small cell lung tumors. About the study: Of the tumors, a few were squamous cell, 10 non-squamous, and 1 not otherwise specified. Findings of the study overall: Statistically, local T-cell clonality exhibited a moderate yet significant correlation with local tumor mutational burden (R around 0.35). Tumor sites in a patient shared identical dominant CDR3 beta clonotypes and also carried site-unique high-frequency clones.

A first 10-cycle multiplex round used 32 V-gene and 13 J-gene primers on TCR beta CDR3. A single record per CDR3 protein comes from TCRdb applying MiXCR to the multiplex PCR reads. This repertoire shows 8,500 to 13,000 distinct CDR3 sequences, 25% to 30% found once; its top ten account for over 10%. With respect to this clonotype: What it recognizes is unknown.

Samples each supplied 500 to 650 ng of bulk tumor genomic DNA as template. Taken during surgery, several biopsies per primary tumor were spaced as far apart as possible within the tumor mass. With untreated, newly diagnosed non-small cell lung cancer, the patients went on to undergo curative surgery. J lost 1 base, V lost 5 bases, and 5 bases had no gene match. The CDR3 is 15 amino acids. The V gene's germline CDR1 is MNHNS and CDR2 SASEGT. The rearrangement links TRBV6-1 to TRBJ2-1, with 7 nucleotides matching TRBD1. Sequencing was performed on lung tumor tissue. The clonotype originates from a man in his fifties with non-small cell lung cancer. The CDR3 nucleotides are TGTGCCAGCAGTCAGCAGGGGGAATCCTACAATGAGCAGTTCTTC. Translation: CASSQQGESYNEQFF.